This T cell receptor (beta chain) came from a study of blood T cell repertoires in COVID-19. Sequencing used immunoSEQ multiplex PCR; TCRdb keeps in-frame clones, though not all of them. The repertoire includes over 100,000 clones, 85% of them detected once, and 11% sits in the top ten. The germline V gene encodes CDR1 SGHDT and CDR2 YYEEEE. The CDR3 is 12 residues long. With 0 bases removed from V and 8 bases from J, the gap between germline ends came to 5 bases. J is TRBJ2-2 and V is TRBV5-6; no firm D call. Sequenced material: peripheral blood. The clonotype comes from a man older than 75 with acute or convalescent COVID-19. The CDR3 DNA is TGTGCCAGCAGCTTGGCGGTTGGGGAGCTGTTTTTT. Translating it yields CASSLAVGELFF.